This T cell receptor beta chain was captured by sequencing in a study of PD-1 blockade in classical Hodgkin lymphoma. Autologous stem cell transplantation was followed by relapse in every patient, and brentuximab vedotin exposure varied. Trimming removed 1 base from V and 6 bases from J, with 12 bases in between. Germline V gives CDR1 ENHRY, CDR2 SYGVKD. This CDR3 is built from 14 residues. Profiling relied on immunoSEQ multiplex PCR, and the TCRdb table lists in-frame clones only, not all of them. Of about 21,000 clones listed, approximately 69% are singletons. This receptor was taken from a human donor with classical Hodgkin lymphoma. The chain joins TRBV10-3 to TRBJ1-2; D unresolved. The sample here was peripheral blood mononuclear cells (PBMCs), taken at baseline. The CDR3: CAISEFRDGDGYTF. The DNA for the CDR3 is TGTGCCATCAGTGAGTTTCGGGATGGGGATGGCTACACCTTC.